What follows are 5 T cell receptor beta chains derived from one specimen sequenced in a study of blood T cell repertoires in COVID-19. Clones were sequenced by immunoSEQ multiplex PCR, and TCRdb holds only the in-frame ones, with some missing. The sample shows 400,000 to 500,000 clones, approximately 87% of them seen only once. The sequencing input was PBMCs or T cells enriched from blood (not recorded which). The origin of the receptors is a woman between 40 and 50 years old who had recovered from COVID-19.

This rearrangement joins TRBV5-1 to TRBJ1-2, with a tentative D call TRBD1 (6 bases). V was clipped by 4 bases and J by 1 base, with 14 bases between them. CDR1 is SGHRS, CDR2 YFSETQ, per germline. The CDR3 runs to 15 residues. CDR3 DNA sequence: TGCGCCAGCAGCCCTGGGGACACTGATAACTATGGCTACACCTTC. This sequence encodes CASSPGDTDNYGYTF.

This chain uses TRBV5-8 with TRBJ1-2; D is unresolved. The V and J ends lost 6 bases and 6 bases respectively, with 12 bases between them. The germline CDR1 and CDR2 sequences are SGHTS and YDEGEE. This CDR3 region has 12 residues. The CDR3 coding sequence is TGTGCCAGCACCTGGAGGATAGATGGCTACACCTTC. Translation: CASTWRIDGYTF.

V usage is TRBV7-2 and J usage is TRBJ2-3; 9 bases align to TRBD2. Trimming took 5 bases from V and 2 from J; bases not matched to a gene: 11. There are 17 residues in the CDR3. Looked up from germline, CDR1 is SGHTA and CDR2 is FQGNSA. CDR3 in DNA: TGTGCCAGCAGCCGCGTATTCCCGGGACTAGCCACAGATACGCAGTATTTT. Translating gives CASSRVFPGLATDTQYF.

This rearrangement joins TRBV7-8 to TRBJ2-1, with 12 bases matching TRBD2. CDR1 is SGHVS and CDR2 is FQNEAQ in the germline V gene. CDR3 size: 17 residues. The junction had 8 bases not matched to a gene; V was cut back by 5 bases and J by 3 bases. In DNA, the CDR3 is TGTGCCAGCAGCCAAATACTAGCGGGAGGACACTACAATGAGCAGTTCTTC. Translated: CASSQILAGGHYNEQFF. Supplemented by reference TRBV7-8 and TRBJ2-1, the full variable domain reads GAGVSQSPRYKVAKRGQDVALRCDPISGHVSLFWYQQALGQGPEFLTYFQNEAQLDKSGLPSDRFFAERPEGSVSTLKIQRTQQEDSAVYLCASSQILAGGHYNEQFFGPGTRLTVL.

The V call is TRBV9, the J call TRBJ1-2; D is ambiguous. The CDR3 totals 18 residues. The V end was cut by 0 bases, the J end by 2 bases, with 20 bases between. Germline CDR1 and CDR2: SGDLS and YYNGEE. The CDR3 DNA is TGTGCCAGCAGCGTAGATAGCCTACTGGAGGAGAGGAACTATGGCTACACCTTC. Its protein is CASSVDSLLEERNYGYTF.